Following are 3 T cell receptor beta chains from one sample sequenced in a study of T cells in Graves' hyperthyroidism and ophthalmopathy. TCR beta CDR3 regions were amplified from RNA. RT-PCR in the first round (using the HTBI primer set) targeted the TCR CDR3. MiXCR, applied by TCRdb to the multiplex PCR reads, yields one record per CDR3 protein. Among approximately 300,000 distinct CDR3 sequences listed, about 15% were seen once. Sequencing was done on a sample of blood. The receptors come from a woman aged 60 to 75 with Graves' ophthalmopathy.

This clonotype was observed many times. This rearrangement joins TRBV2 to TRBJ1-1; D is undetermined. Deletions cut 2 bases from V and 6 bases from J, with 10 bases between. This CDR3 has 13 residues. The germline V gene has CDR1 SNHLY and CDR2 FYNNEI. In nucleotides, the CDR3 is TGTGCCAGCAGTGAATTGGGTGAAGCTGAAGCTTTCTTT. It encodes CASSELGEAEAFF.

This clonotype turned up a few times. The junction departs from germline at one end; a sequencing error may be responsible. The V gene is TRBV7-9, the J gene TRBJ1-1; D is uncertain. The CDR3 has 13 residues. Germline-derived CDR1 and CDR2 are SEHNR and FQNEAQ (reference sequence). The CDR3 region is CASSLEMNTVAFF. CDR3 sequence (DNA): TGTGCCAGCAGCTTAGAAATGAACACTGTAGCTTTCTTT.

In this sample, this clonotype turned up a few times. The chain has TRBV4-3 and TRBJ2-4; tentative D call: TRBD2 (5 bases). Between the trimmed V and J ends, which lost 0 bases and 3 bases, there was a span of 24 bases. The CDR3 contains 20 residues. The germline V gene encodes CDR1 LGHNA and CDR2 YSLEER. The CDR3 sequence: CASSQESGGWFTGDKNIQYF. For the CDR3, the DNA is TGCGCCAGCAGCCAAGAGTCCGGCGGGTGGTTTACTGGGGACAAAAACATTCAGTACTTC.